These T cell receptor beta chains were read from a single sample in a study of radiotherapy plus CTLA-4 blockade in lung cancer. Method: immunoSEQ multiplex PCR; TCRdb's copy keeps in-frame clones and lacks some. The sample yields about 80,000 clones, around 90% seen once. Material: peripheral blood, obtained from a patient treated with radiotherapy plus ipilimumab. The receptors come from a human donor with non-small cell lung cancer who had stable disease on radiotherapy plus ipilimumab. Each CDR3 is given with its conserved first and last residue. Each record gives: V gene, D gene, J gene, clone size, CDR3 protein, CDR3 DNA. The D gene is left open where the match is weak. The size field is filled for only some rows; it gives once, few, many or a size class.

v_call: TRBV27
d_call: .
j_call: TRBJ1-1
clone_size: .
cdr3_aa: CASSRTPNTEAFF
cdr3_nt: TGTGCCAGCAGTCGAACACCGAACACTGAAGCTTTCTTT

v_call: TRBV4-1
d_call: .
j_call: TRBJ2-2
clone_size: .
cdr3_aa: CASSPTPRGPGELFF
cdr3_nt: TGCGCCAGCAGTCCGACCCCTAGGGGTCCCGGGGAGCTGTTTTTT

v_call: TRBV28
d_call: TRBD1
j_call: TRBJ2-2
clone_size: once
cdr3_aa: CASSSQGAGTGELFF
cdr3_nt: TGTGCCAGCAGTTCACAGGGGGCCGGGACCGGGGAGCTGTTTTTT

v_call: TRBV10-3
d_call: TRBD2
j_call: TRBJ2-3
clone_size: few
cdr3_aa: CASSAQAGAADTQYF
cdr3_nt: TGTGCCAGCAGTGCTCAAGCGGGGGCCGCAGATACGCAGTATTTT

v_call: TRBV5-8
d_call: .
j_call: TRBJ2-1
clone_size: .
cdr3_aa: CASKVSSSYNEQFF
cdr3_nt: TGTGCCAGCAAAGTAAGCAGCTCCTACAATGAGCAGTTCTTC

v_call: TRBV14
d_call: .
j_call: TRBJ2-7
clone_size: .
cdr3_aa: CASSQVSHEQYF
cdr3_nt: TGTGCCAGCAGCCAAGTTTCCCACGAGCAGTACTTC

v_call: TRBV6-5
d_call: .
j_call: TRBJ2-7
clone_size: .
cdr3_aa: CASSYGPPTLYEQYF
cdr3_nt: TGTGCCAGCAGTTACGGGCCCCCGACCCTGTACGAGCAGTACTTC

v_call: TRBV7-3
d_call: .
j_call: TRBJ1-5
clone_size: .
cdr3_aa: CASSLRGGDQPQHF
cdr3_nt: TGTGCCAGCAGCTTAAGAGGGGGAGACCAGCCCCAGCATTTT

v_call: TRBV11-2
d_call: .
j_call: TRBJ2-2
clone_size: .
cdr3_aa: CASSLEGADTGELFF
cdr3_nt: TGTGCCAGCAGCTTAGAGGGGGCTGACACCGGGGAGCTGTTTTTT

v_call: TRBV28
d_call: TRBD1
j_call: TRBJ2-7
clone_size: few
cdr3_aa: CASSLGKTGSSYEQYF
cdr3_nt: TGTGCCAGCAGTTTAGGAAAGACAGGGAGCTCCTACGAGCAGTACTTC

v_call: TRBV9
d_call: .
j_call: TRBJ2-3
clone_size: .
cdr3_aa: CASSVGTDTQYF
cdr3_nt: TGTGCCAGCAGCGTTGGCACAGATACGCAGTATTTT

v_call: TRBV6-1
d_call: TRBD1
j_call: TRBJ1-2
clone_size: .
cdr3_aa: CASSGGGQDRVYGYTF
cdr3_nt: TGTGCCAGCAGTGGGGGGGGACAGGACCGTGTTTATGGCTACACCTTC

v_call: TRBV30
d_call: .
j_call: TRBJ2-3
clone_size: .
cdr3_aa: CAWTTRQIPTDTQYF
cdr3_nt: TGTGCCTGGACCACCCGACAGATACCAACAGATACGCAGTATTTT

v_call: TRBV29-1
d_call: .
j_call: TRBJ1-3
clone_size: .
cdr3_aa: CSVKKPSGSSGNTIYF
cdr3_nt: TGCAGCGTAAAAAAACCATCAGGGAGCTCTGGAAACACCATATATTTT

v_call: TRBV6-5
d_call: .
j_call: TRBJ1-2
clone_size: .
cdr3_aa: CASTQGTFGGYGYTF
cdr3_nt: TGTGCCAGCACCCAAGGGACCTTTGGGGGCTATGGCTACACCTTC

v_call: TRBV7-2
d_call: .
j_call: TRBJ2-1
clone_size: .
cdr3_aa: CASSLNGGAYNEQFF
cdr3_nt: TGTGCCAGCAGCTTAAACGGGGGCGCGTACAATGAGCAGTTCTTC

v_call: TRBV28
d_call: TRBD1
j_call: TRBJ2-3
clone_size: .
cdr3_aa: CASNPTGGNTDTQYF
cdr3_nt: TGTGCCAGCAATCCTACAGGGGGCAATACAGATACGCAGTATTTT

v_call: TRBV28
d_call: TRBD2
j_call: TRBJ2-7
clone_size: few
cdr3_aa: CASGGSRGVGEQYF
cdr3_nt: TGTGCCTCCGGGGGGAGCCGCGGTGTGGGCGAGCAGTACTTC

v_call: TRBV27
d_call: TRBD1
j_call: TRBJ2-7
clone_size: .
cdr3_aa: CASSTYTGALSYEQYF
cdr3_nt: TGTGCCAGCAGCACGTATACAGGGGCCTTGAGCTACGAGCAGTACTTC

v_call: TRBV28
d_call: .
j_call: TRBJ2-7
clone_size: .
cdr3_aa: CASSLGPGYEQYF
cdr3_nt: TGTGCCAGCAGCCTGGGACCTGGCTACGAGCAGTACTTC

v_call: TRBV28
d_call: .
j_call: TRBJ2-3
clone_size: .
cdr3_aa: CASSPQTRTQYF
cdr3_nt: TGTGCCAGCAGTCCGCAGACTAGAACGCAGTATTTT

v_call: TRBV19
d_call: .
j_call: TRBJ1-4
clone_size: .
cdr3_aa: CASSIAPPRTTTNEKLFF
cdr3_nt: TGTGCCAGTAGTATAGCCCCCCCGCGGACTACAACTAATGAAAAACTGTTTTTT

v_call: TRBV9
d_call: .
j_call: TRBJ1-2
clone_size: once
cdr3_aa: CASSVEGGAPNYGYTF
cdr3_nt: TGTGCCAGCAGCGTAGAGGGGGGCGCACCTAACTATGGCTACACCTTC

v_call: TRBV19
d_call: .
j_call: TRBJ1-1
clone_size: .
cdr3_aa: CASRWGTGRGTEAFF
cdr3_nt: TGTGCCAGTAGATGGGGTACAGGGCGTGGTACTGAAGCTTTCTTT

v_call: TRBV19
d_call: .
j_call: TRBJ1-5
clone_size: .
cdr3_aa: CASSMGAQYNQPQHF
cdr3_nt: TGTGCCAGTAGTATGGGGGCGCAGTATAATCAGCCCCAGCATTTT

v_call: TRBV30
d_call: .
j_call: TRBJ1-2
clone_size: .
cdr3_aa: CAGRGGYGYTF
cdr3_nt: TGTGCCGGGAGGGGGGGGTATGGCTACACCTTC

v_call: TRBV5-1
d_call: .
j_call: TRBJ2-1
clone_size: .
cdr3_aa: CASSLDTRKNNEQFF
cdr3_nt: TGCGCCAGCAGCTTGGACACGCGAAAAAACAATGAGCAGTTCTTC

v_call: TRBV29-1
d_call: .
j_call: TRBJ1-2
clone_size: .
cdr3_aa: CSVVGTSLNGYTF
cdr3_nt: TGCAGCGTTGTGGGGACCTCCCTAAATGGCTACACCTTC

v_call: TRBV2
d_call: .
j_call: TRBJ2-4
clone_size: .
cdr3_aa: CASSDPGGNIQYF
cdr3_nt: TGTGCCAGCAGTGACCCAGGAGGGAACATTCAGTACTTC

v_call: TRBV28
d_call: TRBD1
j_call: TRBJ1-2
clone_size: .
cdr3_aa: CASTPAGAGGNYGYTF
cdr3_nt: TGTGCCAGCACCCCGGCGGGGGCAGGGGGTAACTATGGCTACACCTTC

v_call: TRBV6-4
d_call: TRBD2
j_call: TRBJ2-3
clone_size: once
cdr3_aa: CASSGTSGRADTQYF
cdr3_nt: TGTGCCAGCAGCGGGACTAGCGGGAGGGCAGATACGCAGTATTTT

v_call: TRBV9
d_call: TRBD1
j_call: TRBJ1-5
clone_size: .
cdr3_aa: CASGTDQPQHF
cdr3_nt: TGTGCCAGCGGGACAGATCAGCCCCAGCATTTT

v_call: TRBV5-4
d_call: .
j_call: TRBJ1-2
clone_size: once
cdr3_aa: CASSLAGGSGYTF
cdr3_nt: TGTGCCAGCAGCTTGGCCGGAGGCAGTGGCTACACCTTC

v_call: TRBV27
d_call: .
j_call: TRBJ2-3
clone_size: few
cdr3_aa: CASSLTGTDTQYF
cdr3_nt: TGTGCCAGCAGTTTAACAGGCACAGATACGCAGTATTTT

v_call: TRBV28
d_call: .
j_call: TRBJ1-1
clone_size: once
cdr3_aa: CASTTRLEAFF
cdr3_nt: TGTGCCAGCACCACCCGGCTAGAAGCTTTCTTT

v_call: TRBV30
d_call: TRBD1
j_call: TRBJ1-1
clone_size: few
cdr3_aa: CAGKTGASTEAFF
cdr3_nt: TGTGCCGGCAAAACAGGGGCGAGCACTGAAGCTTTCTTT

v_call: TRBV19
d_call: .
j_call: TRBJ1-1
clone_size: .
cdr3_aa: CASSGSLSMNTEAFF
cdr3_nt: TGTGCCAGTAGTGGTAGCCTTTCAATGAACACTGAAGCTTTCTTT

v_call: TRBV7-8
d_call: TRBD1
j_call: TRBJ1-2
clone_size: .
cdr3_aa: CASSPIEVARQGANGYTF
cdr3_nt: TGTGCCAGCAGCCCCATAGAGGTCGCGAGGCAGGGGGCGAATGGCTACACCTTC

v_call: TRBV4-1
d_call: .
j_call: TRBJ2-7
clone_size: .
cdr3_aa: CASSQELYEQYF
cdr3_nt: TGCGCCAGCAGCCAAGAGCTGTACGAGCAGTACTTC

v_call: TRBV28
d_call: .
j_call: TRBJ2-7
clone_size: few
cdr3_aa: CASSPHLAYEQYF
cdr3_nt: TGTGCCAGCAGCCCTCATCTAGCGTACGAGCAGTACTTC

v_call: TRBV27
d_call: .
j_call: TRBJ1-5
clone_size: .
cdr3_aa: CASSLLGRNNQPQHF
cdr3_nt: TGTGCCAGCAGTTTATTGGGGCGGAATAATCAGCCCCAGCATTTT

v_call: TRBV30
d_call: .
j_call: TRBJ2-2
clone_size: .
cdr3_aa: CAWSAAYRAANTGELFF
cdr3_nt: TGTGCCTGGAGCGCGGCCTACAGGGCCGCGAACACCGGGGAGCTGTTTTTT

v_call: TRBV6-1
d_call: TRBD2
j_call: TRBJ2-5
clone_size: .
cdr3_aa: CASSDPLLAGGEETQYF
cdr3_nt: TGTGCCAGCAGTGACCCTTTACTAGCGGGGGGTGAAGAGACCCAGTACTTC

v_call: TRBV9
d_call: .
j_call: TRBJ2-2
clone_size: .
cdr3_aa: CASRDGRLGTNTGELFF
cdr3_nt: TGTGCCAGCAGGGACGGCAGGTTGGGTACCAACACCGGGGAGCTGTTTTTT

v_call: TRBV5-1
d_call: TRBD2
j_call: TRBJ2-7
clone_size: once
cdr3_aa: CASSQNRLAGQLEQYF
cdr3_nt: TGCGCCAGCAGCCAAAACCGACTAGCGGGGCAATTGGAGCAGTACTTC

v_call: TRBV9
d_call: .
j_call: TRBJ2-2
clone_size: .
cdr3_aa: CASSLTTAGTGELFF
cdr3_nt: TGTGCCAGCAGCCTCACGACTGCGGGCACCGGGGAGCTGTTTTTT

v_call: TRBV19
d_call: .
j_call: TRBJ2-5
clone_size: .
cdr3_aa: CASSVGSETQYF
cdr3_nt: TGTGCCAGTAGTGTAGGGAGTGAGACCCAGTACTTC

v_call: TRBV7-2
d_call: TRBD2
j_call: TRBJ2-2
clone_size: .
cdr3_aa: CASSPAGGGRELFF
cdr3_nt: TGTGCCAGCAGCCCCGCGGGAGGGGGGCGGGAGCTGTTTTTT

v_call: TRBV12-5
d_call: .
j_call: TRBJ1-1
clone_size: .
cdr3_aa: CASGPSRQHTEAFF
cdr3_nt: TGTGCTAGTGGTCCAAGTCGACAGCACACTGAAGCTTTCTTT

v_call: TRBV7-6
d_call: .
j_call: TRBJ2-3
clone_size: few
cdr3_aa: CASSLGGGADTQYF
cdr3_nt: TGTGCCAGCAGCTTGGGCGGAGGGGCAGATACGCAGTATTTT